The sample holds a few counts of the clone carrying this T cell receptor (beta chain). Its antigen is unidentified. This same CDR3 is encoded by further DNA sequences in the sample. This sample is drawn from a study of shared clonotypes between healthy human individuals. Overall study: Aged 18 to 49, the donors were a couple of women and a few men. Study-level points and caveats: Sharing of clonotypes among donors was expected to vary with sequencing depth.

Among the unsorted PBMC samples, replicate PCRs used around 0.3 ug DNA, 30,000 to 35,000 T cell genomes. The sequenced material, unsorted PBMC DNA, was run on ten immunoSEQ deep assay plates. This table comes from immunoSEQ multiplex PCR, and its TCRdb copy is limited to in-frame clones, with some not included. The data show approximately 470,000 clones, approximately 81% seen once. The receptor was derived from a woman aged 40-49 years in good health. Some clones in this sample may be carry-over from other donors' samples. Sequenced material: PBMCs.

CDR3 DNA sequence: TGTGCCAGCAGCTCGGGACAGGTTAGCTCCTACAATGAGCAGTTCTTC. Translation: CASSSGQVSSYNEQFF. V usage is TRBV11-3 and J usage is TRBJ2-1; 8 bases are a match to TRBD1. The germline CDR1 and CDR2 sequences are SGHNT and YENEEA. The CDR3 sequence is 16 residues long. The V gene end was trimmed by 4 bases and the J gene end by 0 bases; junction bases not matched to a gene: 5.